A selection of T cell receptor beta chains follows, all from one sample in a study of blood T cell repertoires in COVID-19. TCRdb's copy holds only in-frame clones and misses some; the assay was immunoSEQ multiplex PCR. The sample includes a few hundred thousand clones, roughly nine tenths of them seen just once. Sequencing used peripheral blood. The receptors stem from a man aged 18-30 years with active or convalescent COVID-19. The CDR3 runs from the conserved cysteine through the conserved F or W. D genes are given only for firm matches. Part of the rows lack a size; the others show once, few, many or a class for expanded clones.

j_gene | d_gene | abundance | v_gene | CDR3nt | CDR3aa
TRBJ2-3 | NA | NA | TRBV9 | TGTGCCAGCAGCGTAGAACTAATCACAGATACGCAGTATTTT | CASSVELITDTQYF
TRBJ1-1 | NA | NA | TRBV4-3 | TGCGCCAGCAGCCAGACAATGAACACTGAAGCTTTCTTT | CASSQTMNTEAFF
TRBJ1-5 | NA | NA | TRBV5-6 | TGTGCCAGCAATTCGGGGATCTCCCATCAGCCCCAGCATTTT | CASNSGISHQPQHF
TRBJ2-1 | NA | NA | TRBV6-4 | TGTGCCAGCAGTGAAGATGATAGCCGGATAGTCAATGAGCAGTTCTTC | CASSEDDSRIVNEQFF
TRBJ2-1 | TRBD2 | once | TRBV7-2 | TGTGCCAGCAGCATAAGGACTAGCGGGAGGGACACATACAATGAGCAGTTCTTC | CASSIRTSGRDTYNEQFF
TRBJ2-5 | TRBD2 | NA | TRBV13 | TGTGCCAGCAGCATAACTAGCGGGGGCAATCAAGAGACCCAGTACTTC | CASSITSGGNQETQYF
TRBJ1-2 | NA | NA | TRBV19 | TGTGCCAGTAGTCGGCAGGACTATGGCTACACCTTC | CASSRQDYGYTF
TRBJ2-5 | NA | once | TRBV2 | TGTGCCAGCAGTGAGGGCGAGATCCTGACGGAGACCCAGTACTTC | CASSEGEILTETQYF
TRBJ2-2 | TRBD2 | NA | TRBV20-1 | TGCAGTGCTAGTCTAGCGGGAGGGCGATTACCGGAGCTGTTTTTT | CSASLAGGRLPELFF
TRBJ2-7 | NA | once | TRBV20-1 | TGCAGTGCTAGTAACAGGAATTTAATCTCCGAGCAGTACTTC | CSASNRNLISEQYF
TRBJ1-3 | TRBD1 | NA | TRBV5-1 | TGCGCCAGCAGCTCTCGGACAGGGTTAACTGGAAACACCATATATTTT | CASSSRTGLTGNTIYF
TRBJ2-2 | TRBD2 | NA | TRBV7-6 | TGTGCCAGCAGCCCCAGGGCGGGGGACACCGGGGAGCTGTTTTTT | CASSPRAGDTGELFF
TRBJ2-3 | TRBD1 | once | TRBV5-1 | TGCGCCAGCAGCTTGGCAGGGGGCGCGGATACGCAGTATTTT | CASSLAGGADTQYF
TRBJ2-7 | NA | NA | TRBV5-4 | TGTGCCAGCAGTTCCGGGAGTTCCCCCCACGAGCAGTACTTC | CASSSGSSPHEQYF
TRBJ1-5 | NA | NA | TRBV28 | TGTGCCAGCAGTTTGGTCCGGTACAATCAGCCCCAGCATTTT | CASSLVRYNQPQHF
TRBJ2-1 | TRBD2 | NA | TRBV11-2 | TGTGCCAGCCTAGCGGGAGGGAATGAGCAGTTCTTC | CASLAGGNEQFF
TRBJ2-7 | NA | few | TRBV21-1 | TGTGCCAGCCCAATACAGGGCTACGAGCAGTACTTC | CASPIQGYEQYF
TRBJ2-7 | NA | NA | TRBV6-5 | TGTGCCAGCACCCAGGGAATATTTCCCTACGAGCAGTACTTC | CASTQGIFPYEQYF
TRBJ2-2 | TRBD2 | NA | TRBV12-5 | TGTGCTAGTGGTTTCGGGACTAGTTCCGGGGAGCTGTTTTTT | CASGFGTSSGELFF
TRBJ1-5 | NA | NA | TRBV6-5 | TGTGCCAGCAGTTACTCGGCAACGCGGGGCAATCAGCCCCAGCATTTT | CASSYSATRGNQPQHF
TRBJ2-5 | NA | NA | TRBV19 | TGTGCCAGTGGGAGGAAAGAGACCCAGTACTTC | CASGRKETQYF
TRBJ2-1 | TRBD2 | NA | TRBV7-2 | TGTGCCAGCAGCTTAGCGCTAGCGGGAGTTGAGCAGTTCTTC | CASSLALAGVEQFF
TRBJ1-1 | NA | NA | TRBV7-2 | TGTGCCAGCAGCTTATATGGGAGCACTGAAGCTTTCTTT | CASSLYGSTEAFF
TRBJ1-3 | TRBD1 | NA | TRBV19 | TGTGCCAGTAGCCGGAGACAGGGCGACTCTGGAAACACCATATATTTT | CASSRRQGDSGNTIYF
TRBJ1-4 | NA | once | TRBV6-5 | TGTGCCAGCAGTCGTACAGGGAACTATAATGAAAAACTGTTTTTT | CASSRTGNYNEKLFF
TRBJ1-4 | TRBD1 | NA | TRBV5-1 | TGCGCCAGCAGCTTAGGGACAGGGGCAACTAATGAAAAACTGTTTTTT | CASSLGTGATNEKLFF
TRBJ1-2 | NA | NA | TRBV6-5 | TGTGCCAGCACCCGTCTGGGGCTTAACTATGGCTACACCTTC | CASTRLGLNYGYTF
TRBJ1-1 | TRBD1 | once | TRBV6-4 | TGTGCCAGCAGTCCGGACAGGACGAACACTGAAGCTTTCTTT | CASSPDRTNTEAFF
TRBJ2-7 | TRBD1 | NA | TRBV13 | TGTGCCAGCAGCTTGGGACAGCCTTCCTACGAGCAGTACTTC | CASSLGQPSYEQYF
TRBJ1-3 | NA | NA | TRBV7-2 | TGTGCCAGCAGCTTACTGGGGGCCGTTGGAAACACCATATATTTT | CASSLLGAVGNTIYF
TRBJ2-5 | NA | NA | TRBV9 | TGTGCCAGCAGCCGGGATGGTCTCCAAGAGACCCAGTACTTC | CASSRDGLQETQYF
TRBJ1-2 | TRBD1 | NA | TRBV30 | TGTGCCTGGACCCAAAGGACAGGGGGCGGGGGCTACACCTTC | CAWTQRTGGGGYTF
TRBJ2-1 | TRBD2 | NA | TRBV29-1 | TGCAGCGTATTTAGCGGGAGGGCCGGGACCAATGAGCAGTTCTTC | CSVFSGRAGTNEQFF
TRBJ1-2 | NA | NA | TRBV6-5 | TGTGCCAGCAGATTACGACAGTCTGGTGGCTACACCTTC | CASRLRQSGGYTF
TRBJ1-1 | NA | NA | TRBV27 | TGTGCCAGCAGTTTACAGGGAGGCACTGAAGCTTTCTTT | CASSLQGGTEAFF
TRBJ1-1 | TRBD1 | NA | TRBV5-6 | TGTGCCAGCAGCGTGCCGGGACAGGGGGCTTGGTACACTGAAGCTTTCTTT | CASSVPGQGAWYTEAFF
TRBJ2-2 | NA | NA | TRBV7-2 | TGTGCCAGCGAGCGAAGGGGTGGATCCGGGGAGCTGTTTTTT | CASERRGGSGELFF
TRBJ2-1 | TRBD2 | few | TRBV13 | TGTGCCAGCAGCCCAGATAGGGCTAGCGGGGGGGCCTATTCCGAGCAGTTCTTC | CASSPDRASGGAYSEQFF
TRBJ2-1 | TRBD1 | NA | TRBV7-3 | TGTGCCAGCAGCTTATCTAATTCGGCAGGGGGCGGCGAGCAGTTCTTC | CASSLSNSAGGGEQFF
TRBJ2-1 | TRBD2 | NA | TRBV11-3 | TGTGCCAGCAGCCTGGGGACTAGCGATGAGCAGTTCTTC | CASSLGTSDEQFF